This T cell receptor (beta chain) was found in a study of beta chain features in type 1 diabetes. Study-wide points: TCRB CDR3s were moderately but significantly shorter in Type 1 diabetes patients in all four CD4+ subsets. For cells with high TCR expression, cDNA sequencing could yield over-representation.

This clone has just a few counts. As yet, its antigen is unknown. The entirety of the isolated RNA underwent reverse transcription, so expressed TCRB transcripts were sequenced. Profiled with immunoSEQ multiplex PCR; TCRdb holds only in-frame clones, not every one. The table records roughly 340,000 clones, roughly 13% of them present only once. This TCR came from a woman in her late teens or twenties with type 1 diabetes. The specimen was naive CD4+ T cells from blood.

CDR3 in amino acids: CASSLSGQYTEAFF. DNA for the CDR3: TGCGCCAGCAGCTTATCAGGGCAGTACACTGAAGCTTTCTTT. This chain joins TRBV5-1 and TRBJ1-1, with D perhaps TRBD1 (5 bases). V shed 2 bases and J shed 3 bases, with 11 bases lying between them. CDR1 SGHRS and CDR2 YFSETQ come from the germline V gene. There are 14 residues in the CDR3.